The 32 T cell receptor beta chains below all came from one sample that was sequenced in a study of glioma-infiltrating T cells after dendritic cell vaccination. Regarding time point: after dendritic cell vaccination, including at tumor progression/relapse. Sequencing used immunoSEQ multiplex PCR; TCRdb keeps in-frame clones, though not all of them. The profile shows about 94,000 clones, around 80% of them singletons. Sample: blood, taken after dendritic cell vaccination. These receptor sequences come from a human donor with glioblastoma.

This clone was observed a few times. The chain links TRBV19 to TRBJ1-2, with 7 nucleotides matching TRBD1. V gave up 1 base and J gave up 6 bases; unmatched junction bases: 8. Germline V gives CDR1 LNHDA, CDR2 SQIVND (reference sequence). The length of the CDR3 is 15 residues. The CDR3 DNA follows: TGTGCCAGTAGTATAGGACAGGGTGCAATGGATGGCTACACCTTC. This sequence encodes CASSIGQGAMDGYTF.

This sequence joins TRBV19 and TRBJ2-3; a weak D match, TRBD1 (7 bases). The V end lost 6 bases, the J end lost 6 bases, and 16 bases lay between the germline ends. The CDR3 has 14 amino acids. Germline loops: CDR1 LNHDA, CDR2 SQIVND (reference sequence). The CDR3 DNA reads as TGTGCCAGTAGGGCGACAGGGAGGTTGGATACGCAGTATTTT. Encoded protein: CASRATGRLDTQYF.

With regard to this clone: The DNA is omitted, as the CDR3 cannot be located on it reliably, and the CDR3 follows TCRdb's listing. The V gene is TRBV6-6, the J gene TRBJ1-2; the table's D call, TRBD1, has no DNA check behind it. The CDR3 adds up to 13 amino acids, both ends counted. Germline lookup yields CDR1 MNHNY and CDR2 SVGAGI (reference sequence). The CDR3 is CASSSSTGYGYTF.

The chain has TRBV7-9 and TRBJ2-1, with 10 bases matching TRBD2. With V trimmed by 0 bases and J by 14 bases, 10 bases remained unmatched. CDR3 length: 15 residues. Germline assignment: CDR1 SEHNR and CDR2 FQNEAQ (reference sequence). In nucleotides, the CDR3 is TGTGCCAGCAGCTTAGCCTTGGTAGCGGGAGGAGGTGAGTTCTTC. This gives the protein CASSLALVAGGGEFF. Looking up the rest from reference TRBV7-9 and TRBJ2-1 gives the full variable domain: DTGVSQNPRHKITKRGQNVTFRCDPISEHNRLYWYRQTLGQGPEFLTYFQNEAQLEKSRLLSDRFSAERPKGSFSTLEIQRTEQGDSAMYLCASSLALVAGGGEFFGPGTRLTVL.

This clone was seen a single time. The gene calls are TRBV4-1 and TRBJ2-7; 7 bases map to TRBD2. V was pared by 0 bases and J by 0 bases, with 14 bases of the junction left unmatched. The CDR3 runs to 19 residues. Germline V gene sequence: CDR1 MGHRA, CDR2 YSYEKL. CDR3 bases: TGCGCCAGCAGCCAAGATGTTGAGGCTAGCGGAGCAAACTCCTACGAGCAGTACTTC. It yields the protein CASSQDVEASGANSYEQYF.

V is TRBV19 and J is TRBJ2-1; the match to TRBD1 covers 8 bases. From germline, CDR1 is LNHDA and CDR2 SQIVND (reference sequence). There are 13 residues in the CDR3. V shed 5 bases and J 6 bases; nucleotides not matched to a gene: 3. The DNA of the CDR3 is TGTGCCAGTAGTCGGCAGGGGGCCAATGAGCAGTTCTTC. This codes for CASSRQGANEQFF. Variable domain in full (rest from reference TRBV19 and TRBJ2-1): DGGITQSPKYLFRKEGQNVTLSCEQNLNHDAMYWYRQDPGQGLRLIYYSQIVNDFQKGDIAEGYSVSREKKESFPLTVTSAQKNPTAFYLCASSRQGANEQFFGPGTRLTVL.

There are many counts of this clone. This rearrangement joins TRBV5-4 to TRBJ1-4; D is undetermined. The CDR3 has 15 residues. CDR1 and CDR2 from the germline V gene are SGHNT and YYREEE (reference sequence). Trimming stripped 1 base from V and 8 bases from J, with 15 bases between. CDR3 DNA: TGTGCCAGCAGCTTGCGGACGGGGTTAGGGGAAAAACTGTTTTTT. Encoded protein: CASSLRTGLGEKLFF.

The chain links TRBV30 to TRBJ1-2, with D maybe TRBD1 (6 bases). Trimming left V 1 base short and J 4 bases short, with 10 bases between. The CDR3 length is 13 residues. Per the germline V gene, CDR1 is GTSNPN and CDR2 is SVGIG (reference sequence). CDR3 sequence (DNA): TGTGCCTGGAGTGGGGGGCAGCTCTATGGCTACACCTTC. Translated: CAWSGGQLYGYTF.

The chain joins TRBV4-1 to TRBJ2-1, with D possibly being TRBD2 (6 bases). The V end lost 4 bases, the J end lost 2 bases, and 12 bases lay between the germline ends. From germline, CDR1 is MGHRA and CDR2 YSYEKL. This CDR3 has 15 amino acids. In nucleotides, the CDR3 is TGCGCCAGCAGCCTACCGGGACTCACCTACAATGAGCAGTTCTTC. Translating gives CASSLPGLTYNEQFF.

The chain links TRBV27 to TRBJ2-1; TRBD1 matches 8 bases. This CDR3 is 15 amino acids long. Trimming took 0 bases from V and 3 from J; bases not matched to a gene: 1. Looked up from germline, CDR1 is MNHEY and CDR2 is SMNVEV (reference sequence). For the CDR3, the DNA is TGTGCCAGCAGTTTATCGGGACAGGACTACAATGAGCAGTTCTTC. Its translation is CASSLSGQDYNEQFF.

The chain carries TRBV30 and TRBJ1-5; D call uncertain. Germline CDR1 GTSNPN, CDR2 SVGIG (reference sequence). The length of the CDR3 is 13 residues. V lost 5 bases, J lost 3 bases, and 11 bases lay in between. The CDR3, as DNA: TGTGCCTGGGATGTCGGGGTCAATCAGCCCCAGCATTTT. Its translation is CAWDVGVNQPQHF.

The CDR3 spells CASSWTAYNEQFF. Written as DNA, the CDR3 is TGTGCCAGCAGTTGGACAGCTTACAATGAGCAGTTCTTC. The chain combines TRBV27 with TRBJ2-1; a possible D gene is TRBD1 (6 bases). Germline values: CDR1 MNHEY, CDR2 SMNVEV (reference sequence). With 4 bases removed from V and 4 bases from J, the gap between germline ends came to 8 bases. The CDR3 runs 13 residues.

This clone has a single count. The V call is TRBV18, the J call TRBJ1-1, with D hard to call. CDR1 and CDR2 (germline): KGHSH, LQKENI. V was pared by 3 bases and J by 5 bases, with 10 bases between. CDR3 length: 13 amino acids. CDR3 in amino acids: CASSPREETEAFF. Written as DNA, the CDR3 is TGTGCCAGCTCACCCCGGGAAGAGACTGAAGCTTTCTTT. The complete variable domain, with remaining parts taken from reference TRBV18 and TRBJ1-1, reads NAGVMQNPRHLVRRRGQEARLRCSPMKGHSHVYWYRQLPEEGLKFMVYLQKENIIDESGMPKERFSAEFPKEGPSILRIQQVVRGDSAAYFCASSPREETEAFFGQGTRLTVV.

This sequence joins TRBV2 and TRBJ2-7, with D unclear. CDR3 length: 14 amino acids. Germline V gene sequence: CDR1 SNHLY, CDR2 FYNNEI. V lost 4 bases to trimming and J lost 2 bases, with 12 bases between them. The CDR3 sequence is CASSGASVTYEQYF. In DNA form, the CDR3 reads TGTGCCAGCAGTGGGGCCTCTGTGACCTACGAGCAGTACTTC.

The CDR3 sequence: CASSPGVGQGAYEQYF. CDR3 bases: TGTGCCAGCAGCCCAGGAGTGGGACAGGGGGCTTACGAGCAGTACTTC. The gene calls are TRBV13 and TRBJ2-7; 12 bases fit TRBD1. V lost 5 bases, J lost 4 bases, and 9 bases stayed unmatched. This CDR3 contains 16 residues. Germline V CDR1 and CDR2: PRHDT, FYEKMQ (reference sequence). The full variable domain, in which reference TRBV13 and TRBJ2-7 provide the parts outside the CDR3, is AAGVIQSPRHLIKEKRETATLKCYPIPRHDTVYWYQQGPGQDPQFLISFYEKMQSDKGSIPDRFSAQQFSDYHSELNMSSLELGDSALYFCASSPGVGQGAYEQYFGPGTRLTVT.

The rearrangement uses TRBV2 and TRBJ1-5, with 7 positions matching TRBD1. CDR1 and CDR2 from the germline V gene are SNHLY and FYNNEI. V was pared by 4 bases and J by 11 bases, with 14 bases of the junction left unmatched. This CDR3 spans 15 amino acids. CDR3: CASSGQGPSVSSQHF. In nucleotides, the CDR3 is TGTGCCAGCAGTGGACAGGGCCCGTCGGTAAGCTCCCAGCATTTT.

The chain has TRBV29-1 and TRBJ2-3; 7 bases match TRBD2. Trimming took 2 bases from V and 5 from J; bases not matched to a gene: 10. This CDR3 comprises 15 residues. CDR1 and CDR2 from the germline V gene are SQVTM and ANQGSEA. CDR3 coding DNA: TGCAGCGTTGAATTGGCGGGAGTTGAGTTAGATACGCAGTATTTT. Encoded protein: CSVELAGVELDTQYF.

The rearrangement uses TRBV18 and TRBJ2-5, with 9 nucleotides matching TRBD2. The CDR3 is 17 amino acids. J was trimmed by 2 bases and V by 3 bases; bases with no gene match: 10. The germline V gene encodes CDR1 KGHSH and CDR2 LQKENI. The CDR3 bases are TGTGCCAGCTCACCGTTAAGAGCGGGAGGCCCACAAGAGACCCAGTACTTC. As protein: CASSPLRAGGPQETQYF.

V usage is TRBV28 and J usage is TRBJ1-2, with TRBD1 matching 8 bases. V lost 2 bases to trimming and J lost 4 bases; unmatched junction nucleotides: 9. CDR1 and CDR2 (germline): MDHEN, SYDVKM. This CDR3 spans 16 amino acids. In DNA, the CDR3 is TGTGCCAGCAGTTTACAGGGGGCAAGTATTGTCTATGGCTACACCTTC. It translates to CASSLQGASIVYGYTF.

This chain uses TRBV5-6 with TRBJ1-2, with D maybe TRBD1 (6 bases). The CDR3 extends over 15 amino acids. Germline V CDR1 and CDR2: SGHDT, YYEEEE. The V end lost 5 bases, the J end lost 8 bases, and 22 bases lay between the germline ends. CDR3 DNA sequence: TGTGCCAGCAGTTTCCCTATAAACTCAGGGGACGGCTACACCTTC. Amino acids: CASSFPINSGDGYTF.

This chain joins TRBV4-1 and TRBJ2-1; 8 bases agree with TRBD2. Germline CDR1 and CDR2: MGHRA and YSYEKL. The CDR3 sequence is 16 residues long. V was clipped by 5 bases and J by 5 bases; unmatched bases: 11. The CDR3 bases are TGCGCCAGCAGCGAAACCGGGACTAGAAGCCACAATGAGCAGTTCTTC. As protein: CASSETGTRSHNEQFF.

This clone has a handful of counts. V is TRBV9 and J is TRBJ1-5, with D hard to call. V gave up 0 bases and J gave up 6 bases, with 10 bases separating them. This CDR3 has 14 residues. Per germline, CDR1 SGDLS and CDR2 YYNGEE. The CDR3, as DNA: TGTGCCAGCAGCGTAGGCTGGGAGTTTCAGCCCCAGCATTTT. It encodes CASSVGWEFQPQHF.

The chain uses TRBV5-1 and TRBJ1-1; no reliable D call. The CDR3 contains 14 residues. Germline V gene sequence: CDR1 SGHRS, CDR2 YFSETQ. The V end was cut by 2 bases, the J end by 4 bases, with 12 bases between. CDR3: CASSLDIGGTEAFF. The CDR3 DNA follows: TGCGCCAGCAGCTTAGACATTGGTGGCACTGAAGCTTTCTTT.

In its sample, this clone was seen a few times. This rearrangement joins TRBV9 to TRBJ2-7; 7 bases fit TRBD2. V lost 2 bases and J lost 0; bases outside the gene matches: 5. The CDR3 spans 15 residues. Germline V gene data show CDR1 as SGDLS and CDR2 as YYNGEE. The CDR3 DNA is TGTGCCAGCAGCGTGTCAGCGGGGAGCTCCTACGAGCAGTACTTC. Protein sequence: CASSVSAGSSYEQYF.

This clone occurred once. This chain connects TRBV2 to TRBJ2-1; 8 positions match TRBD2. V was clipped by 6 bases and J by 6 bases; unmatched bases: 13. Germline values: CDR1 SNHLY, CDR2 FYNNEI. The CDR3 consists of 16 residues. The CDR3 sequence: CASRLLLAVVGNEQFF. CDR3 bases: TGTGCCAGCAGACTCCTACTAGCGGTTGTTGGCAATGAGCAGTTCTTC.

This CDR3 is CASSGGTGTYNEQFF. CDR3 bases: TGCGCCAGCAGTGGCGGGACAGGGACATACAATGAGCAGTTCTTC. The rearrangement links TRBV5-1 to TRBJ2-1; TRBD1 matches at 9 bases. CDR1 SGHRS and CDR2 YFSETQ come from the germline V gene. CDR3 size: 15 residues. J lost 4 bases, V lost 5 bases, and 7 bases had no gene match.

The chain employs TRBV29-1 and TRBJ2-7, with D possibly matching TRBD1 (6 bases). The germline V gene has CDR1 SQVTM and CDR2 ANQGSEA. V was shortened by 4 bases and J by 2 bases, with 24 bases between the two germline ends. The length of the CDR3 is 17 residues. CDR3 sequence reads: CSVAGQGGIQRAYEQYF. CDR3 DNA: TGCAGCGTTGCGGGACAAGGGGGTATCCAGAGGGCCTACGAGCAGTACTTC.

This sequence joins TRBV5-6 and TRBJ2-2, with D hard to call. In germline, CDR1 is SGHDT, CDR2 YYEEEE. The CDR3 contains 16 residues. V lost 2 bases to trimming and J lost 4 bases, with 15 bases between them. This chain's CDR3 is CASSFPTIAATGELFF. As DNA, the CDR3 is TGTGCCAGCAGCTTCCCCACCATAGCCGCCACCGGGGAGCTGTTTTTT.

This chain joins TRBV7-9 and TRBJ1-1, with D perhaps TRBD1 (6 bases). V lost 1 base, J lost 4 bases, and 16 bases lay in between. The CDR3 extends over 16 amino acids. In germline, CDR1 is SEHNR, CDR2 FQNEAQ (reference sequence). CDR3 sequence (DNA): TGTGCCAGCAGCTTAGGATTAGGGGGGGGGAGCACTGAAGCTTTCTTT. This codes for CASSLGLGGGSTEAFF. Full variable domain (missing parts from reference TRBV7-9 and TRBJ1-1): DTGVSQNPRHKITKRGQNVTFRCDPISEHNRLYWYRQTLGQGPEFLTYFQNEAQLEKSRLLSDRFSAERPKGSFSTLEIQRTEQGDSAMYLCASSLGLGGGSTEAFFGQGTRLTVV.

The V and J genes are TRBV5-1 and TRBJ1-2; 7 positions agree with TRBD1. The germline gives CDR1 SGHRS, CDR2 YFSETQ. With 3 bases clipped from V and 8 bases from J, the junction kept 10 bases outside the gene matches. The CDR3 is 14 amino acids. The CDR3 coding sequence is TGCGCCAGCAGCTCCCAGGGGGGATCTCCCGGCTACACCTTC. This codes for CASSSQGGSPGYTF.

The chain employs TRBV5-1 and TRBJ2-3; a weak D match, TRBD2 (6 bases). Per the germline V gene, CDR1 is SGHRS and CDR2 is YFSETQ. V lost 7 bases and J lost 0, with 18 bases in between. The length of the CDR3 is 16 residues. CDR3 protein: CASSPGVAGSTDTQYF. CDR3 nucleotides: TGCGCCAGCTCCCCTGGTGTGGCGGGAAGCACAGATACGCAGTATTTT.

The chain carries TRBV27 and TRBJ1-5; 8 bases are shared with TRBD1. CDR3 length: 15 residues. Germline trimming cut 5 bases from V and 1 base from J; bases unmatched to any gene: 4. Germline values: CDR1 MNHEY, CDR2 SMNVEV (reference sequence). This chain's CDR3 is CASSRGQESNQPQHF. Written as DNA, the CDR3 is TGTGCCAGCAGTCGGGGACAGGAAAGCAATCAGCCCCAGCATTTT.